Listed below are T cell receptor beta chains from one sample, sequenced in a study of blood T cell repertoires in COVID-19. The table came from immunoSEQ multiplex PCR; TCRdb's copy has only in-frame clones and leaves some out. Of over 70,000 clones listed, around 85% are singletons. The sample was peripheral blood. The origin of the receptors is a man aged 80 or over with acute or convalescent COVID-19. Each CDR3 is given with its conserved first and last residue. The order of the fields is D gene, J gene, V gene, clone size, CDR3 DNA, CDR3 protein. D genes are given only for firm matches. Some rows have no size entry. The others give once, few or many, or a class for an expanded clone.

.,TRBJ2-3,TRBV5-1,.,TGCGCCAGCAGCCCCGCCGCTGCTACTAGCACAGATACGCAGTATTTT,CASSPAAATSTDTQYF
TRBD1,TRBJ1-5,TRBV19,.,TGTGCCAGTAGTATCGGGGACAGTCGCAATCAGCCCCAGCATTTT,CASSIGDSRNQPQHF
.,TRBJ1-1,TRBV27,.,TGTGCCAGCAGTGCCCCCCCAGGGGCGCGCACTGAAGCTTTCTTT,CASSAPPGARTEAFF
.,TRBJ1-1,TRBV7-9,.,TGTGCCAGCAGCCGCGCGACTGAAGCTTTCTTT,CASSRATEAFF
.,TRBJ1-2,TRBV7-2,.,TGTGCCAGCAGCTTAGTCGCGGAGGTCTATGGCTACACCTTC,CASSLVAEVYGYTF
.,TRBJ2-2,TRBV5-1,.,TGCGCCAGCAGCTTGGTGCGGAATTGGAACACCGGGGAGCTGTTTTTT,CASSLVRNWNTGELFF
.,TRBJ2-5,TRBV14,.,TGTGCCAGCAGCCAAGAGTGGCCGAGCACGCGGTTAACCCAGTACTTC,CASSQEWPSTRLTQYF
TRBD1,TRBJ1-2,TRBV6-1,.,TGTGCCAGCAGTGAAGGGACAGGGGGCTACACCTTC,CASSEGTGGYTF
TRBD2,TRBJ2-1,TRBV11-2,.,TGTGCCAGCAGCCCCAGGACTAGCGGGGGCCCCGTGCTCTACAATGAGCAGTTCTTC,CASSPRTSGGPVLYNEQFF
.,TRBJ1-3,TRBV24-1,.,TGTGCCACCAGTGAACCGACAGAGGGAAACACCATATATTTT,CATSEPTEGNTIYF
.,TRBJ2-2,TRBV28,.,TGTGCCAGCGCGGCCACAACGAACACCGGGGAGCTGTTTTTT,CASAATTNTGELFF
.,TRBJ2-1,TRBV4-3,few,TGCGCCAGCAGCCTTATTACCTACAATGAGCAGTTCTTC,CASSLITYNEQFF
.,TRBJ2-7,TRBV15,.,TGTGCCACCAGCAGAGAGAGGGTAACCTACGAGCAGTACTTC,CATSRERVTYEQYF
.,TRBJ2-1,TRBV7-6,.,TGTGCCAGCAGCTTCGAAGGGGTCAATGAGCAGTTCTTC,CASSFEGVNEQFF
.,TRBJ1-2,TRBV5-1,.,TGCGCCAGCAGCTTAGGGGGGGCGCTTGGCTACACCTTC,CASSLGGALGYTF
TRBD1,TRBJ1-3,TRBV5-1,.,TGCGCCAGCAGAACAGGGGACGGAAACACCATATATTTT,CASRTGDGNTIYF
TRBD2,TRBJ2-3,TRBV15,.,TGTGCCACCAGCCCTGGACTAGCGGCCCGCACAGATACGCAGTATTTT,CATSPGLAARTDTQYF
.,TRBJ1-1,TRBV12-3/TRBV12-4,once,TGTGCCAGCACCTGGAGGGGCAACACTGAAGCTTTCTTT,CASTWRGNTEAFF
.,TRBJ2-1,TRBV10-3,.,TGTGCCATCAGTGCGCCCTCCGGGGTCTACAATGAGCAGTTCTTC,CAISAPSGVYNEQFF
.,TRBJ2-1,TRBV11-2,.,TGTGCCAGCAGCTTAGGTTGGGCGGGCGCTACCCATTTGTCGCAGTTCTTC,CASSLGWAGATHLSQFF
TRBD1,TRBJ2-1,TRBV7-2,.,TGTGCCAGCAGCTTAGGGGCAGGGGGCGCTTACAATGAGCAGTTCTTC,CASSLGAGGAYNEQFF
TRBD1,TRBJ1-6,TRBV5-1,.,TGCGCCAGCAGCTTGGAGGGACAGGGTAATTCACCCCTCCACTTT,CASSLEGQGNSPLHF
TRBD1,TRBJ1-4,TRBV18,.,TGTGCCAGCTCACCCCCGGACAGGCCGGCGGGGGAAAAACTGTTTTTT,CASSPPDRPAGEKLFF
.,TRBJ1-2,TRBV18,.,TGTGCCAGCTCACCTCTCGGGACTCTCACAAGTCAACAGGACTATGGCTACACCTTC,CASSPLGTLTSQQDYGYTF
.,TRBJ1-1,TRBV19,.,TGTGCCAGTAGTCGACAGTTTAACACTGAAGCTTTCTTT,CASSRQFNTEAFF
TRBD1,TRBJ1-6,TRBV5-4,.,TGTGCCACCTCTTGGGACAGGGGGAATTCACCCCTCCACTTT,CATSWDRGNSPLHF
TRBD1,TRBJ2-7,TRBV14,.,TGTGCCAGCAGCCAAGAAGGGACAGGGGTCGCCAGGGACTACGAGCAGTACTTC,CASSQEGTGVARDYEQYF
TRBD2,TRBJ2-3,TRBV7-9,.,TGTGCCAGCAGCTTAGAAGGCGGAGCGGGGGTTGACACAGATACGCAGTATTTT,CASSLEGGAGVDTDTQYF
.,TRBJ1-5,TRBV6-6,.,TGTGCCAGCAGCACAGGACGGCCTGGGGATAATCAGCCCCAGCATTTT,CASSTGRPGDNQPQHF
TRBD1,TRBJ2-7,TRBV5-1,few,TGCGCCAGCAGCTTGGACCAGACAGGGCCCTCCTACGAGCAGTACTTC,CASSLDQTGPSYEQYF
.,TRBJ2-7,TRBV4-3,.,TGCGCCAGCAGCCAAGAAAAACGGAGAACCTTCGAGCAGTACTTC,CASSQEKRRTFEQYF
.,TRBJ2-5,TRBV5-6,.,TGTGCCAGCAGGCCCACTATCCTTTCGGAGACCCAGTACTTC,CASRPTILSETQYF
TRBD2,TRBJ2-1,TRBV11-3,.,TGTGCCAGCAGCGCCGTTAGCGGGGGGGCTAATGAGCAGTTCTTC,CASSAVSGGANEQFF
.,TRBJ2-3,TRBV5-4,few,TGTGCCAGCAGCTTGAATTATGGGGCTAGCACAGATACGCAGTATTTT,CASSLNYGASTDTQYF
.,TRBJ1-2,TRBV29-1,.,TGCAGCGTTGATGGCCAGGGCCCCAGAAACTATGGCTACACCTTC,CSVDGQGPRNYGYTF
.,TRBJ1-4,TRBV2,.,TGTGCCAGCAGTTATTATGAAAAACTGTTTTTT,CASSYYEKLFF
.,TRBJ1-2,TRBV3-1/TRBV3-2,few,TGTGCCAGCAGCCAAGATGACAAGGACTATGGCTACACCTTC,CASSQDDKDYGYTF
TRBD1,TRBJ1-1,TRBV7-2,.,TGTGCCAGCAGCTTAGCGACAGGGGTTGGCACTGAAGCTTTCTTT,CASSLATGVGTEAFF
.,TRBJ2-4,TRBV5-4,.,TGTGCCAGCAGCTTGGTGGGGCAGGTTGAAAACATTCAGTACTTC,CASSLVGQVENIQYF
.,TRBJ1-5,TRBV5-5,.,TGTGCCAGCAGCTTGGAAGCACCTGATCAGCCCCAGCATTTT,CASSLEAPDQPQHF
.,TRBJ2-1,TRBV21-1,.,TGTGCCAGCAGCAAAAGACAGGGGACCTACAATGAGCAGTTCTTC,CASSKRQGTYNEQFF
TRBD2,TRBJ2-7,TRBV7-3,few,TGTGCCAGCAGCGGTCCGGGGGGCGAGCAGTACTTC,CASSGPGGEQYF
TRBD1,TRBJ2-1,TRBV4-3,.,TGCGCCAGCAGCCAAGATCTGGGGACAGGGGCCCAAAATGAGCAGTTCTTC,CASSQDLGTGAQNEQFF
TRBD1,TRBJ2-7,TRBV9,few,TGTGCCAGCAGCGGGCGACAGGGGCCGGTATACGAGCAGTACTTC,CASSGRQGPVYEQYF
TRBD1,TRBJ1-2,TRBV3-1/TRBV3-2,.,TGTGCCAGCAGCCAAGATAGGGACAGGTCCGCTAACTATGGCTACACCTTC,CASSQDRDRSANYGYTF
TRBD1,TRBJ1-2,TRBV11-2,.,TGTGCCAGCAGCCCTACAGGGGAGTTTAGCTACACCTTC,CASSPTGEFSYTF
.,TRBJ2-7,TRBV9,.,TGTGCCAGCAGCCCAGCCGGGAGTCCTTACGAGCAGTACTTC,CASSPAGSPYEQYF
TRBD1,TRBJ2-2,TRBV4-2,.,TGTGCCAGCAGCTTTCCACCGGGACAGGGGATCGGGGAGCTGTTTTTT,CASSFPPGQGIGELFF